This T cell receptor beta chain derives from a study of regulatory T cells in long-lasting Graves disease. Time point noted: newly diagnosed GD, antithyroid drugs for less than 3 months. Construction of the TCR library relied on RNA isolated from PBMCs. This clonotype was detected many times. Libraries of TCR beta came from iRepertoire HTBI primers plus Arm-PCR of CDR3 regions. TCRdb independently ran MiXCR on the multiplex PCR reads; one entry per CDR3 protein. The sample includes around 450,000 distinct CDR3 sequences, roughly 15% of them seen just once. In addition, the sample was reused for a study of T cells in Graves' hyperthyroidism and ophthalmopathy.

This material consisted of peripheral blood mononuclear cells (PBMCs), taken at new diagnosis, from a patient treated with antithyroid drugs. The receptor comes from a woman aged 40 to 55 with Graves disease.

CDR3 sequence: CASSMDRGSYNEQFF. Written as DNA, the CDR3 is TGTGCCAGCAGCATGGACAGGGGTTCCTACAATGAGCAGTTCTTC. The chain recombines TRBV7-9 with TRBJ2-1; TRBD1 matches 9 bases. CDR3 length: 15 residues. Looked up from germline, CDR1 is SEHNR and CDR2 is FQNEAQ (reference sequence). V dropped 5 bases and J dropped 1; count of bases not matched to a gene: 3.